A single TCR beta chain is shown here with its context. The antigen it recognizes is unknown. No quality values exist for individual bases; no much larger clone is one base distant. The library was prepared using the immunoSEQ multiplex PCR assay. A mixture of 60 forward primers for TCR Vbeta segments and 13 reverse primers for TCR Jbeta segments was used in the multiplex PCR. The CDR3 region of rearranged TCR beta genes was amplified from genomic DNA with a multiplex PCR assay. Amplified TCR beta libraries were sequenced as 87-base-pair reads on the Illumina HiSeq System. Regarding the original processing steps: Across the roughly 640 repertoires, a later analysis counted some 80 million unique TCR beta chains, roughly 11 million of which were shared by at least two donors. Raw reads were error-corrected and collapsed into unique sequences by a nearest-neighbor algorithm in which closely related sequences were merged to remove PCR and sequencing errors. V, D and J gene segments were assigned by aligning CDR3 sequences to IMGT reference sequences. Each retained sequence needed at least a six-nucleotide match to both a V gene segment and a J gene segment. Rearrangements were called productive when the CDR3 lacked stop codons and stayed in frame with V and J; all others were non-productive. CDR3 was defined according to IMGT convention as the region running from the second conserved V-encoded cysteine to the conserved J-encoded phenylalanine. Sequences without an unambiguous match to a single V gene segment were excluded from the earlier analysis of a few hundred of the donors. In an earlier analysis of 587 of the donors, a V segment was called functional when productive rearrangements were above 56.7%, and segregating when the standard deviation between donors exceeded 5%. To diagnose cytomegalovirus status from the catalog of TCR beta chain sequences, a statistical classification framework was built. In a later analysis, TCR nucleotide sequences were compared against IMGT/GENE-DB human TR gene sequences so that V and J genes could be assigned. The TCRdist pipeline was used in a later analysis to assign CDR3 sequences and most-parsimonious VDJ recombination scenarios. In a later analysis, each TCR beta chain was defined by its CDR3 amino acid sequence together with its V-gene family, and reads lacking a unique V-gene family were excluded. A later analysis removed several hundred highly shared, low-generation-probability nucleotide sequences to deal with suspected cross-contamination and a sequencing artifact. In a later analysis, a clonal expansion index was calculated for each public chain from normalized within-repertoire ranks of inferred template counts. In a later analysis, generation probabilities were computed using a VDJ recombination model fitted to out-of-frame rearrangements, and the results were checked against IGoR. In a later analysis, hypergeometric tests were used to score TCR-TCR, TCR-HLA and TCR-CMV co-occurrence, with a repertoire-size bias correction applied to TCR pairs. A later analysis estimated false discovery rates by permuting HLA or CMV assignments 20 times. In a later analysis, co-occurring TCRs were grouped using DBSCAN, and TCRdist sequence similarity was added for clustering within HLA-allele-positive subsets. Repertoires with fewer than 30,000 or more than 120,000 public chains were left out of co-occurrence clustering, as were about five repertoires with anomalous nucleotide sharing. TCRdb obtained this table from immuneACCESS and retained in-frame rearrangements with V and J assigned. These tables miss some clones; where compared with another copy, unresolved V genes account for less than half of the shortfall, and the remainder is unexplained. V, J and clone size derive from that table, while D and trimming were established from the DNA sequence. Here the sample has 150,000 to 200,000 clones; 75% to 80% occur a single time. The ten largest clones represent 11% to 15% of the sample.

The cohort comprised fewer than 750 healthy bone marrow donors. At the time of sampling, all cohort members were nominally healthy, though unrecorded immune exposures were likely present. The donor tested CMV seropositive, placing the donor among the approximately 290 seropositive members of the cohort. Each donor provided a peripheral blood sample, and peripheral blood mononuclear cells were used for TCR beta sequencing. The Qiagen DNeasy Blood Extraction Kit was used to extract genomic DNA from the blood cell samples. The data originate from a study of cytomegalovirus exposure and HLA in healthy donors (dated by TCRdb to between 2016 and 2019). About the full investigation: An earlier analysis of 550 to 700 of the donors reported 250 to 350 Gb of sequence data and some 120 million unique TCR beta sequences from about 179 million T cells. Across some 400 genotyped donors of the cohort, an average of about 200,000 unique TCR beta nucleotide sequences per donor were sequenced, and approximately 17% of those sequences were non-productive. An earlier analysis of 500 to 650 of the donors applied high-throughput TCR beta sequencing to assess whether each TCR beta V gene segment acted as functional or pseudogenic. The study profiled the T cell repertoires of hundreds of subjects by immunosequencing and related them to cytomegalovirus serostatus. The study combined high-throughput TCR immunosequencing, statistical association of individual TCRs with disease status, and machine learning to predict cytomegalovirus infection status. In addition to the first cohort of 650 to 800 subjects, a separate validation cohort of 100 to 150 different subjects was used. Because of strong linkage in the cohort, roughly five DR-DQ haplotypes were treated as single units for association and clustering. All discovery cohort repertoires had been generated on a single sequencing platform. Both class I and class II loci were covered by HLA typing, at four-digit resolution. In the later analysis, no new phenotypic data were used to find candidate immune exposures; instead, reliance was placed on TCR beta sequences and their occurrence across donors. Typing coverage varied by locus: roughly 620-640 donors for A, B, C, DRB1 and DQB1; approximately 500 for DQA1; around 570 for DPA1; 400 to 480 for DPB1. Among the 398 genotyped donors, around 81% belonged to the genetic ancestry cluster associated with self-reported Caucasian donors. Donor age, sex, ethnicity and CMV serostatus were compiled together with the repertoire data. A later genetic analysis took genome-wide SNP genotypes for about 65% of the roughly 670 donors and used that subset as a discovery cohort. To study patterns of TCR occurrence, a later analysis re-analyzed previously published TCR beta repertoires from hundreds of donors and added high-resolution HLA genotyping. Around 330 gigabases of sequencing data and around 80 million unique TCR sequences made up an early release that covered roughly 670 HLA-typed donors. The study was designed to test whether signatures of past pathogen exposure could be identified by cataloging public T cell receptors. Summary of the overall study and its limitations: The only immune exposure information available for the cohort was CMV serostatus. A further reported finding was that TCR beta sequences accurately predicted the HLA-A and HLA-B alleles for most subjects in the first cohort. In vitro tests confirmed that a few of the cytomegalovirus-associated TCR beta chains recognize cytomegalovirus antigens. Because HLA typing was unavailable for some donors at each locus, only the typed subset was used in association tests. A later genetic analysis reported fewer N-insertions in productive TCRs among donors in an Asian-associated ancestry cluster than the approximately 700-donor mean. When HLA alleles, especially DR and DQ, strongly co-occurred, attributing TCR associations to individual alleles was difficult. The study gave a list of around 170 TCR beta chains associated with cytomegalovirus. Some IMGT-functional V segments, including TRBV6-2 and TRBV6-3, could not be told apart with the 87-base-pair reads, so those segments were excluded. In an earlier analysis of approximately 590 of the donors, most TCR beta V segments appeared in productive rearrangements about 90% or about 30% of the time, broadly matching IMGT annotations. While some public TCRs were present in many individuals, most TCR sequences turned up only very rarely across donors. Only TCR beta chains were sequenced in this cohort, and the absence of alpha or paired-chain data limited detectable features. A later analysis reported that several top co-occurrence clusters appeared linked to parvovirus B19, influenza, CMV and Epstein-Barr virus. A later genetic analysis associated a missense DCLRE1C variant with V-gene and J-gene trimming of TCR beta chains, and an independent cohort replicated the association. According to a later analysis, most CMV-associated TCR beta chains appeared to be HLA-restricted, and the HLA associations seemed to be driven largely by CMV exposure. A cluster of highly shared sequence variants was judged likely to represent a technical artifact of the sequencing pipeline. The authors suggested that the approach could potentially be generalized to other disease states and immunological phenotypes. The earlier analysis of about 600 of the donors excluded roughly 17 rarely observed V segments, including chromosome 9 orphons, because counts were too low. The presence/absence analyses assumed that sequencing depth was roughly uniform across donors, and that assumption may not be true. The classifier was reported to diagnose cytomegalovirus status with high specificity and sensitivity in both the original and validation cohorts. Compared with equally common non-associated chains, HLA-associated TCR beta chains in a later analysis were more clonally expanded and had lower generation probabilities. Correlated functional status among segregating V segments might reflect linkage disequilibrium, but an unknown experimental factor could not be ruled out. At a false discovery rate of 0.05, a later analysis linked 16,000 or so TCR beta sequences to specific HLA alleles. In a later analysis, TCR association rates were found to vary across HLA loci, with the most associated TCRs seen for DRB1 alleles and the fewest for HLA-C alleles.

For CDR1 and CDR2, the germline V gene lists SGHVS and FNYEAQ. Trimming accounts for 5 bases at V and 2 bases at J, while the number of junction bases matched to no gene is 2. From the cysteine through the phenylalanine, the CDR3 covers 13 amino acids. The only DNA kept is the CDR3, 39 bases in frame from the first base. Sequencing input: PBMCs. The rearrangement combines TRBV7-6 with TRBJ1-2, with TRBD1 matching 7 junction bases. The clonotype was recovered from a man in his forties or fifties in good health and CMV-seropositive. At the DNA level, the sequence is TGTGCCAGCAGCCAACAGGGGAACTATGGCTACACCTTC. Translated, it gives CASSQQGNYGYTF.